A single sample is the source of the 10 T cell receptor beta chains below, sequenced in a study of T-cell memory formation after mild COVID-19 (dated by TCRdb to the early 2020s). Libraries were constructed by 5' RACE. Sequencing relied on an Illumina NovaSeq 6000. Starting from the raw public reads, TCRdb applied fastp trimming at Q25, assembled clones with MiXCR and retained in-frame beta chains. Each entry merges the rows of one CDR3 protein and shows their most common DNA and genes. For this sample there are more than 250,000 distinct CDR3 sequences; about 16% appear just once. About a fifth of the sample belongs to the ten largest clones. Material: PBMCs or a T cell subset sorted from them (not recorded which). These receptors came from a man aged 18 to 30 who had mild COVID-19 (a few samples of this study predate the infection). The sample titles of this study are shuffled in the database, so cell type and time point are left out; the donor was told from shared clones.

The J gene is TRBJ2-1, the V gene TRBV5-1; 9 bases are a match to TRBD1. J gave up 3 bases and V 3 bases, and 4 bases lay outside the gene matches. CDR1 and CDR2 (germline): SGHRS, YFSETQ. This CDR3 has 15 residues. CDR3 protein: CASSSGDRVYNEQFF. As DNA, the CDR3 is TGCGCCAGCAGCTCAGGGGACAGGGTCTACAATGAGCAGTTCTTC.

This chain links TRBV20-1 with TRBJ2-6; D unresolved. Trimming cost V 4 bases and J 0 bases, with 7 bases left between them. Germline lookup yields CDR1 DFQATT and CDR2 SNEGSKA (reference sequence). The CDR3 covers 14 residues. The CDR3 protein is CSAIESSGANVLTF. The CDR3 DNA is TGCAGTGCTATAGAAAGCTCTGGGGCCAACGTCCTGACTTTC.

The V gene is TRBV28, the J gene TRBJ2-5; 8 bases are a match to TRBD1. Germline V CDR1 and CDR2: MDHEN, SYDVKM. V trimming: 2 bases; J trimming: 3 bases; junction bases outside the gene matches: 5. The CDR3 runs 15 residues. CDR3 residues: CASSLASTGEETQYF. The CDR3 DNA follows: TGTGCCAGCAGTTTAGCCTCGACAGGGGAAGAGACCCAGTACTTC.

The chain is built from TRBV20-1 and TRBJ1-2; D perhaps matches TRBD1 (6 bases). This CDR3 comprises 13 residues. The germline CDR1 and CDR2 sequences are DFQATT and SNEGSKA (reference sequence). V shed 7 bases and J shed 0 bases, with 12 bases lying between them. The CDR3 region is CSVGQRTNYGYTF. The CDR3 bases are TGCAGTGTTGGACAGAGAACTAACTATGGCTACACCTTC.

By proportion, this clonotype is medium-sized (0.01 to 0.1%). This chain links TRBV4-2 with TRBJ2-1, with 12 bases lining up with TRBD2. Germline values: CDR1 LGHNA, CDR2 YNFKEQ. The CDR3 length is 15 residues. V dropped 1 base and J dropped 6; count of bases not matched to a gene: 1. The DNA of the CDR3 is TGTGCCAGCAGCCAAGCTAGCGGGGGGGCCAATGAGCAGTTCTTC. Amino acids: CASSQASGGANEQFF.

The rearrangement uses TRBV4-1 and TRBJ1-1; possibly TRBD1 for D (6 bases). The length of the CDR3 is 12 residues. Germline V CDR1 and CDR2: MGHRA, YSYEKL. The ends were cut back, 4 bases at V and 5 bases at J, with 8 bases in the middle. The CDR3 bases are TGCGCCAGCAGCCGGCAGGGGACTGAAGCTTTCTTT. This encodes CASSRQGTEAFF.

This clonotype showed up just a few times. The chain has TRBV6-2 or TRBV6-3 and TRBJ1-5; a possible D gene is TRBD1 (5 bases). Trimming pared 6 bases from V and 11 bases from J, leaving 14 bases between. The CDR3 length is 12 residues. Germline assignment: CDR1 MNHEY and CDR2 SVGEGT. The CDR3 here is CASSGGLVAQHF. CDR3 DNA sequence: TGTGCCAGCAGCGGGGGGTTGGTGGCCCAGCATTTT.

The rearrangement links TRBV13 to TRBJ2-1, with D unclear. The germline V and J ends were trimmed by 4 bases and 5 bases, with 6 bases remaining between them. Germline lookup yields CDR1 PRHDT and CDR2 FYEKMQ (reference sequence). The CDR3 covers 12 residues. The CDR3: CASSSRNNEQFF. CDR3 DNA: TGTGCCAGCAGCTCCCGGAACAATGAGCAGTTCTTC.

The chain employs TRBV13 and TRBJ1-2, with TRBD1 matching over 8 bases. CDR3 length equals 16 residues. V gave up 3 bases and J gave up 0 bases; unmatched junction bases: 6. From germline, CDR1 is PRHDT and CDR2 FYEKMQ (reference sequence). This chain's CDR3 is CASSFLGQGPNYGYTF. CDR3 bases: TGTGCCAGCAGCTTCCTAGGACAGGGTCCTAACTATGGCTACACCTTC.

J is TRBJ2-7 and V is TRBV7-9; TRBD1 agrees at 9 bases. Germline loops: CDR1 SEHNR, CDR2 FQNEAQ (reference sequence). The trim removed 6 bases at V and 7 bases at J, leaving 10 bases unmatched. The CDR3 contains 14 residues. As DNA, the CDR3 is TGTGCCAGCAGTTTCCCTACCGGGACAGGGGAGCAGTACTTC. It is translated as CASSFPTGTGEQYF.